The rows below give T cell receptor beta chains drawn from one sample of a study of lymphopenia after photon versus proton radiotherapy. Assay used: immunoSEQ multiplex PCR; TCRdb lists only in-frame clones, some missing. The sample lists roughly 64,000 clones; about 85% were seen once. The sample was peripheral blood, taken from a patient treated with proton-based radiotherapy. The receptors here all came from an elderly man with esophageal cancer. CDR3s include the opening cysteine and the closing phenylalanine or tryptophan. The order of the fields is V gene, clone size, D gene, J gene, CDR3 protein, CDR3 DNA. A D gene is named only where the DNA matches it firmly. Size values are once, few and many counts, or a class for expanded clones, and some rows have none.

TRBV27	NA	TRBD2	TRBJ2-1	CASSSHGEAGGPDEQFF	TGTGCCAGCAGTTCCCACGGGGAAGCGGGAGGGCCAGATGAGCAGTTCTTC
TRBV25-1	NA	NA	TRBJ1-2	CASSESRGVAFGYTF	TGTGCCAGCAGTGAATCCCGTGGGGTGGCATTTGGCTACACCTTC
TRBV25-1	once	TRBD1	TRBJ2-2	CASSQPDRGNTGELFF	TGTGCCAGCAGTCAGCCCGACAGGGGGAACACCGGGGAGCTGTTTTTT
TRBV2	NA	TRBD2	TRBJ2-3	CASSREGLAGGGDTQYF	TGTGCCAGCAGTCGCGAGGGACTAGCGGGAGGTGGAGATACGCAGTATTTT
TRBV19	NA	NA	TRBJ1-1	CASSISRARSTEAFF	TGTGCCAGTAGTATCAGCAGGGCGAGATCCACTGAAGCTTTCTTT
TRBV9	NA	NA	TRBJ2-7	CASSGEYEQYF	TGTGCCAGCAGCGGGGAATACGAGCAGTACTTC
TRBV7-7	NA	NA	TRBJ2-1	CASSLAGTNNEQFF	TGTGCCAGCAGCTTAGCAGGGACCAACAATGAGCAGTTCTTC
TRBV5-1	NA	TRBD1	TRBJ1-1	CASSRDRLNTEAFF	TGCGCCAGCAGCCGGGACAGGTTGAACACTGAAGCTTTCTTT
TRBV15	NA	NA	TRBJ2-7	CATSRETAAAYEQYF	TGTGCCACCAGCAGAGAGACAGCGGCAGCCTACGAGCAGTACTTC
TRBV6-6	NA	NA	TRBJ1-2	CASIKDGTYGYTF	TGTGCCAGCATTAAGGACGGGACCTATGGCTACACCTTC